This T cell receptor beta chain was documented in a study of T cell changes during pregnancy in multiple sclerosis. Sequencing was performed with immunoSEQ multiplex PCR; in TCRdb, only in-frame clones are kept and a portion is missing. The repertoire holds 60,000 or so clones, with about 90% as singletons. The CDR3 covers 15 residues. V lost 2 bases and J 0 bases, leaving 5 bases between the germline ends. Germline values: CDR1 MNHNS, CDR2 SASEGT. The sequence derives from a female donor in good health, enrolled as a control in a pregnancy study. The J gene is TRBJ2-6, the V gene TRBV6-1; D is unclear. This sample comprised peripheral blood, obtained in the second trimester of pregnancy. The CDR3 DNA follows: TGTGCCAGCAGTGAAAGTAGCTCTGGGGCCAACGTCCTGACTTTC. It yields the protein CASSESSSGANVLTF.